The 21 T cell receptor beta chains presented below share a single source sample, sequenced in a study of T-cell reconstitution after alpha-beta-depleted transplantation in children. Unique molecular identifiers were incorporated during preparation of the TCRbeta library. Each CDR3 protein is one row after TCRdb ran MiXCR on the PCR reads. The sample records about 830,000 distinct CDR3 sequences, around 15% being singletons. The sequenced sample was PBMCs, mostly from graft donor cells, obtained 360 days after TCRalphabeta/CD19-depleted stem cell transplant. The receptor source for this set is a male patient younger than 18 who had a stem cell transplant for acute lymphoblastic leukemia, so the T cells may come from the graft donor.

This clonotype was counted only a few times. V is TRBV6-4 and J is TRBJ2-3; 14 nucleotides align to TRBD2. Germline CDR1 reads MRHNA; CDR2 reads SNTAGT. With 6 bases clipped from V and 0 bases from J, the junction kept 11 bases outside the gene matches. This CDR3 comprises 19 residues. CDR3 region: CASSPLLGLAGASTDTQYF. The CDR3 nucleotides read TGTGCCAGCAGCCCCCTTCTGGGACTAGCGGGAGCTAGCACAGATACGCAGTATTTT.

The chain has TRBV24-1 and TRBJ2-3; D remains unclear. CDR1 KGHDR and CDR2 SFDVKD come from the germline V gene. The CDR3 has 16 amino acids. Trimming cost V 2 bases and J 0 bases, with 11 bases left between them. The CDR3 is CATSDYPKTSTDTQYF. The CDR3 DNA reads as TGTGCCACCAGTGATTACCCGAAGACAAGCACAGATACGCAGTATTTT.

Here the CDR3 reads CASSPKQLSTEAFF. CDR3 nucleotide sequence: TGCGCCAGCAGTCCTAAACAACTGAGCACTGAAGCTTTCTTT. The chain is built from TRBV10-1 and TRBJ1-1; D not resolved. CDR3 size: 14 residues. Germline lookup yields CDR1 WNHNN and CDR2 SYGVQD (reference sequence). The ends were cut back, 5 bases at V and 4 bases at J, with 14 bases in the middle.

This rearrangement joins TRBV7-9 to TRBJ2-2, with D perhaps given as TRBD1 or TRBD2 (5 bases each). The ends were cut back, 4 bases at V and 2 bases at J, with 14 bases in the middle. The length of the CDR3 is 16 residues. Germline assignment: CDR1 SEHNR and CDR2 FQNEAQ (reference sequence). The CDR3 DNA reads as TGTGCCAGCAGCTGGGGGTCCACGGGAAACACCGGGGAGCTGTTTTTT. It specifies CASSWGSTGNTGELFF. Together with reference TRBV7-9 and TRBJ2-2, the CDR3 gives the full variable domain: DTGVSQNPRHKITKRGQNVTFRCDPISEHNRLYWYRQTLGQGPEFLTYFQNEAQLEKSRLLSDRFSAERPKGSFSTLEIQRTEQGDSAMYLCASSWGSTGNTGELFFGEGSRLTVL.

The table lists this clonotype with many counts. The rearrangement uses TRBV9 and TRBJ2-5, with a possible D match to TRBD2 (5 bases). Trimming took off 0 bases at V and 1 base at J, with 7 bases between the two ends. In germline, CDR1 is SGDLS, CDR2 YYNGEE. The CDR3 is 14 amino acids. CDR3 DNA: TGTGCCAGCAGCGTAGGGGGAGTCCAAGAGACCCAGTACTTC. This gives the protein CASSVGGVQETQYF.

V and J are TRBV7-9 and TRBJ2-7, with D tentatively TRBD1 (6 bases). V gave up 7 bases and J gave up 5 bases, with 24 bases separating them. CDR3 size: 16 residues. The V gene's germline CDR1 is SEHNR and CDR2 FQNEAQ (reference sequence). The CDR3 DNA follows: TGTGCCAGCACTCCCGGTCCGGTGCAGGGGACCAACGAGCAGTACTTC. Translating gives CASTPGPVQGTNEQYF.

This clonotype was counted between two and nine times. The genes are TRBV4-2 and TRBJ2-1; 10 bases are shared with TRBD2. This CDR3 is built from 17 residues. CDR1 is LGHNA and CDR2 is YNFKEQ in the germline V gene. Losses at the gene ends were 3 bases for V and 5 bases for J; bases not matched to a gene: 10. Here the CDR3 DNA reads TGTGCCAGCAGCCAGGCCTGGGGAGCGGGAGGGGACAATGAGCAGTTCTTC. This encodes CASSQAWGAGGDNEQFF.

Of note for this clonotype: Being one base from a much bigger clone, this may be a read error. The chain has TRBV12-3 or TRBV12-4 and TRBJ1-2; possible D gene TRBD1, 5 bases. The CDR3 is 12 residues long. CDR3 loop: CTSSLRDYGYTF. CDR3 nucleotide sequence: TGTACCAGCTCCCTCAGGGACTATGGCTACACCTTC.

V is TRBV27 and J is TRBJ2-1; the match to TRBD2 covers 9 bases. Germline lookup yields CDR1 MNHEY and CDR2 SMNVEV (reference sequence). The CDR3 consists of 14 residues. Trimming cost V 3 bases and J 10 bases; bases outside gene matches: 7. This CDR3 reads CASSLEGLAFEQFF. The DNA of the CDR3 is TGTGCCAGCAGTTTGGAGGGACTAGCATTCGAGCAGTTCTTC.

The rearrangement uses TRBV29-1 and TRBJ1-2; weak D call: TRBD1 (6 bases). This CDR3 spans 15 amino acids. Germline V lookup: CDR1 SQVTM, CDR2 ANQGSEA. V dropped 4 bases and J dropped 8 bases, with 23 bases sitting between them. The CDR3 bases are TGCAGCGTTGGGGGGCCGGTGGGTCCACTATGGGGCTACACCTTC. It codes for CSVGGPVGPLWGYTF.

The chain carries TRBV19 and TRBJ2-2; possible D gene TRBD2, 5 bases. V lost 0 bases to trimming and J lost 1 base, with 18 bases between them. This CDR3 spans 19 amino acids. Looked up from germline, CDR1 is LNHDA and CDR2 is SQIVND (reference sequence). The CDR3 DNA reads TGTGCCAGTAGTATAGAGGGGAGATGGGAGAGACAGAACACCGGGGAGCTGTTTTTT. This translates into CASSIEGRWERQNTGELFF.

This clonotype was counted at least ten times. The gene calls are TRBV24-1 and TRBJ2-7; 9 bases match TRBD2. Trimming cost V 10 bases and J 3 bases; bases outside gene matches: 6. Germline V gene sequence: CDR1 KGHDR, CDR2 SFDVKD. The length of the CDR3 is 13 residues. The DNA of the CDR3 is TGTGCCACGTCAGCGGGAGGTCGCTACGAGCAGTACTTC. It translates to CATSAGGRYEQYF.

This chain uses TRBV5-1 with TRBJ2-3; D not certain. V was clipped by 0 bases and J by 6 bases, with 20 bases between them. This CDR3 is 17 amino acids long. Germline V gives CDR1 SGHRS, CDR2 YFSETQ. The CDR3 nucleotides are TGCGCCAGCAGCTTGGTTGAAGGGCTCACCTCGTACGATACGCAGTATTTT. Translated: CASSLVEGLTSYDTQYF.

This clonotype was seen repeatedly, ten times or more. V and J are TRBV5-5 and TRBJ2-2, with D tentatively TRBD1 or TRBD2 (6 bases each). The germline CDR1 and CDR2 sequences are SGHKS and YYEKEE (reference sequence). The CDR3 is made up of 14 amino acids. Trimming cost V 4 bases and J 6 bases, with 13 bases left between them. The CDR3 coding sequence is TGTGCCAGCAGCGAAGGGGGGCGCCCCGGGGAGCTGTTTTTT. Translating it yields CASSEGGRPGELFF.

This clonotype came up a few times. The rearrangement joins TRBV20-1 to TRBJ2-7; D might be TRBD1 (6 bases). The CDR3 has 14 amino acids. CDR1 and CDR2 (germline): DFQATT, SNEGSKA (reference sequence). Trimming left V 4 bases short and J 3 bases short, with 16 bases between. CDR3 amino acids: CSATYTGHDYEQYF. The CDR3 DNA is TGCAGTGCTACCTATACAGGGCACGACTACGAGCAGTACTTC.

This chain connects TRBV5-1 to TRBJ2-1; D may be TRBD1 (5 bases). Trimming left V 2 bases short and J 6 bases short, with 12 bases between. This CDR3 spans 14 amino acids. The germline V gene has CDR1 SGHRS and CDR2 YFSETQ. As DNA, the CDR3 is TGCGCCAGCAGCTTCGGGCAGGGCTCCAATGAGCAGTTCTTC. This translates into CASSFGQGSNEQFF.

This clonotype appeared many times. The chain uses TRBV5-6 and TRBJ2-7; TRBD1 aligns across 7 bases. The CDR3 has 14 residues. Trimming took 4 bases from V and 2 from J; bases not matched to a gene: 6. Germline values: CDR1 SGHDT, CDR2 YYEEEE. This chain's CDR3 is CASSSRQGPYEQYF. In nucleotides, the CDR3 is TGTGCCAGCAGCAGCCGACAGGGACCCTACGAGCAGTACTTC.

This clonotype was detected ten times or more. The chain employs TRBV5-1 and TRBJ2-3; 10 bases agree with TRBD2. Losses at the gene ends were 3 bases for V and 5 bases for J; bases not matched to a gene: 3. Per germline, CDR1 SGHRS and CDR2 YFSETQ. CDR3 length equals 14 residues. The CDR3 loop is CASSSLAGEDTQYF. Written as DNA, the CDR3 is TGCGCCAGCAGCTCTCTAGCGGGAGAAGATACGCAGTATTTT.

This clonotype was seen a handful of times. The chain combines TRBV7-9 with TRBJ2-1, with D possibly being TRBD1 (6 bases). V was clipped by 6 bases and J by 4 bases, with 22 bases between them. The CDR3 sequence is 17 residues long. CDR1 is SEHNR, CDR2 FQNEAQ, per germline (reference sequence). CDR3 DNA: TGTGCCAGCAGTTCTCCCCCCGGGACACGACCTTACAATGAGCAGTTCTTC. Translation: CASSSPPGTRPYNEQFF.

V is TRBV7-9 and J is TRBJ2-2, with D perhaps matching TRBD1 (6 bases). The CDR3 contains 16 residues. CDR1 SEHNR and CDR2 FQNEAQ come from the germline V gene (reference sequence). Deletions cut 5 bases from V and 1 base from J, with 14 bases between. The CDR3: CASSPRQGMNTGELFF. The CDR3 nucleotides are TGTGCCAGCAGCCCGCGGCAGGGGATGAACACCGGGGAGCTGTTTTTT. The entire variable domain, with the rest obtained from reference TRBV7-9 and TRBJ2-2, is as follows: DTGVSQNPRHKITKRGQNVTFRCDPISEHNRLYWYRQTLGQGPEFLTYFQNEAQLEKSRLLSDRFSAERPKGSFSTLEIQRTEQGDSAMYLCASSPRQGMNTGELFFGEGSRLTVL.

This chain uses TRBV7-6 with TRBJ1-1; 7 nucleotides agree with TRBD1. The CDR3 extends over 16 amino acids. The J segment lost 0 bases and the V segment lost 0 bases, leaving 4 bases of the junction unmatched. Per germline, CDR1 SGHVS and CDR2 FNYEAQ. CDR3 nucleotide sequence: TGTGCCAGCAGCTTAGCATACAGGGGAATGAACACTGAAGCTTTCTTT. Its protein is CASSLAYRGMNTEAFF.